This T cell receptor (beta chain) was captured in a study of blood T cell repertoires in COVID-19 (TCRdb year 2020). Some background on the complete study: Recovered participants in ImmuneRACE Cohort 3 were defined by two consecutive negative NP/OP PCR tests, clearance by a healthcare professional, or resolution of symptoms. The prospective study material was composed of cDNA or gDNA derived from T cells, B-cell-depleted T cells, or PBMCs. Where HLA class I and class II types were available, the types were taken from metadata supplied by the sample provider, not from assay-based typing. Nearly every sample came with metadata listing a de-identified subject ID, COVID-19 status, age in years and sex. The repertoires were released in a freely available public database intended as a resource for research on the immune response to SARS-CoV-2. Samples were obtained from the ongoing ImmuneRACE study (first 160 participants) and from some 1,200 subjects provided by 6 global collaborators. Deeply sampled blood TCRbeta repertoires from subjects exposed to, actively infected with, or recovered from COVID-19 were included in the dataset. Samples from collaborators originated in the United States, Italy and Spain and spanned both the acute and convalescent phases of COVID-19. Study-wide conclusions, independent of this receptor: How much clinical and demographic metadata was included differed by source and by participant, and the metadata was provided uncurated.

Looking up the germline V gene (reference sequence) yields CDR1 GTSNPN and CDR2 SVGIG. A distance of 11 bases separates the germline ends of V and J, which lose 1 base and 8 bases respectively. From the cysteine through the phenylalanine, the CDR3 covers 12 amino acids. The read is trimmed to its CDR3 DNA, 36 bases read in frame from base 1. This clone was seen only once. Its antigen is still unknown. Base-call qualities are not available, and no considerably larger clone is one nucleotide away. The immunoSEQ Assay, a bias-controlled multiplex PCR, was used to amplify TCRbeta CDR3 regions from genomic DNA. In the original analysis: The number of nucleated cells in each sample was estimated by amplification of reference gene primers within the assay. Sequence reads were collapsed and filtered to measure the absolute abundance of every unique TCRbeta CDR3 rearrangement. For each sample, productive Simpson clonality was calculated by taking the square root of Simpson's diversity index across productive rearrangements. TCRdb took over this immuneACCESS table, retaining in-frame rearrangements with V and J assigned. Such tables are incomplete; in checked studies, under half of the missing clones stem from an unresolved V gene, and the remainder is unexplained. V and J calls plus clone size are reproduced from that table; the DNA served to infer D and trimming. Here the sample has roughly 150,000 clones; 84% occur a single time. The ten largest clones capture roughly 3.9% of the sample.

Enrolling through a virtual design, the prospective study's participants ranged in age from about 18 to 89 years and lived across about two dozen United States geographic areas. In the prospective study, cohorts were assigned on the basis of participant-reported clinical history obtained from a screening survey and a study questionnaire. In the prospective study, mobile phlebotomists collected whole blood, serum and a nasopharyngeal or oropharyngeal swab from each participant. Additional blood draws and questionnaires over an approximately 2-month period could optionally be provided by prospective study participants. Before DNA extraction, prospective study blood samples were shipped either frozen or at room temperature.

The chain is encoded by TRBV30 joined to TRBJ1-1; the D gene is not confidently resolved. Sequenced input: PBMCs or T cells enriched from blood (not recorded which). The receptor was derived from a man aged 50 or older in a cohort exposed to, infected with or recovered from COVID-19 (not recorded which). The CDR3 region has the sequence CAWSDVRLEAFF. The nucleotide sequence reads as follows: TGTGCCTGGAGTGACGTCAGACTCGAAGCTTTCTTT. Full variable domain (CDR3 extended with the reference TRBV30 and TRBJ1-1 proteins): SQTIHQWPATLVQPVGSPLSLECTVEGTSNPNLYWYRQAAGRGLQLLFYSVGIGQISSEVPQNLSASRPQDRQFILSSKKLLLSDSGFYLCAWSDVRLEAFFGQGTRLTVV.